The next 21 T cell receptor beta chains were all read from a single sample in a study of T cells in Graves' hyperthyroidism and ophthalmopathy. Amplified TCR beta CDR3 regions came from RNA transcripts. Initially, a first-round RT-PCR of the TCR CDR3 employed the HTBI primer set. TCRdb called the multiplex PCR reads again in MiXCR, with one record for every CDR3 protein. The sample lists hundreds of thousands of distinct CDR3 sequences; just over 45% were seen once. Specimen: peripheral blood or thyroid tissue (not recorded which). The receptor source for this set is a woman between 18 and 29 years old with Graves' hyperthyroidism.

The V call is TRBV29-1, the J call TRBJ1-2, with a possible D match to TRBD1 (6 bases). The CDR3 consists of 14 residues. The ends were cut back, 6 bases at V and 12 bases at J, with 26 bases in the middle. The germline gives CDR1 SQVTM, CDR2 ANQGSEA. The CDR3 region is CSVTRGGGIDRDTF. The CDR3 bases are TGCAGCGTCACCCGGGGGGGCGGGATAGACCGGGACACCTTC.

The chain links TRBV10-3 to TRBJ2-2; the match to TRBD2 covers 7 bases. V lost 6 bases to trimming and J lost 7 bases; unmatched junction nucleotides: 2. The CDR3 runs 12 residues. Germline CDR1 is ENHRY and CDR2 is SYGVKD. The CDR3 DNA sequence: TGTGCCATCAGGAGGACTAGCGGGGAGCTGTTTTTT. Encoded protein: CAIRRTSGELFF.

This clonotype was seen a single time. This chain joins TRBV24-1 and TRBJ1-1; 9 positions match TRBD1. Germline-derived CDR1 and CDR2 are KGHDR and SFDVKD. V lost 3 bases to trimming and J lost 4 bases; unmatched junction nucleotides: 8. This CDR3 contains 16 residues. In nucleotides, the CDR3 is TGTGCCACCAGTGATAGTACAGGGGGCGGGGGCACTGAAGCTTTCTTT. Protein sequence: CATSDSTGGGGTEAFF.

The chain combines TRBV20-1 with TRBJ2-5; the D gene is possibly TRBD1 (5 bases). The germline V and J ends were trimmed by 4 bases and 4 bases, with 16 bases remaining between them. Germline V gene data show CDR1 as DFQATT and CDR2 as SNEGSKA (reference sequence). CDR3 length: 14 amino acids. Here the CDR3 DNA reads TGCAGTGCTAAAGAACAGGAAGGGGTAGAGACCCAGTACTTC. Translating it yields CSAKEQEGVETQYF.

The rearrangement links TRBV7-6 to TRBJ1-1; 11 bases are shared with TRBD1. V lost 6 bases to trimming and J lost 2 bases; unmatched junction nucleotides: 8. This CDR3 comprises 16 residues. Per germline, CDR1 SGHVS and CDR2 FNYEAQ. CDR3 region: CASRGQGGQTNTEAFF. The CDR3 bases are TGTGCCAGCAGGGGACAGGGGGGGCAGACAAACACTGAAGCTTTCTTT.

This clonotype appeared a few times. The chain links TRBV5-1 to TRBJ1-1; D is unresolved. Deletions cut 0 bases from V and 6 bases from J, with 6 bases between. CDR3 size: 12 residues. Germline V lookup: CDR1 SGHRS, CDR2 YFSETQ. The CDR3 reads CASSLDGAEAFF. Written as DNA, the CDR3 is TGCGCCAGCAGCTTGGATGGTGCTGAAGCTTTCTTT. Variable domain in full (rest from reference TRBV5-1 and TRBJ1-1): KAGVTQTPRYLIKTRGQQVTLSCSPISGHRSVSWYQQTPGQGLQFLFEYFSETQRNKGNFPGRFSGRQFSNSRSEMNVSTLELGDSALYLCASSLDGAEAFFGQGTRLTVV.

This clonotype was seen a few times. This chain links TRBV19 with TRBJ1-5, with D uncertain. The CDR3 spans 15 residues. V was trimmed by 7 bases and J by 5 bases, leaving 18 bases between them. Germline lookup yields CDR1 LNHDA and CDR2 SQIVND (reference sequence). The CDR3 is CASTRAVPDHQPQHF. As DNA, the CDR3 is TGTGCCAGTACCCGGGCCGTGCCGGATCATCAGCCCCAGCATTTT.

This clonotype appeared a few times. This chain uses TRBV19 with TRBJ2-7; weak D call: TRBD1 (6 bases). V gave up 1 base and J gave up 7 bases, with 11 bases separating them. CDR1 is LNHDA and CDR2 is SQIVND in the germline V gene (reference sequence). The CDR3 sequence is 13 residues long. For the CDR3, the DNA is TGTGCCAGTAGTATAGTGGCGGACAGTGAGCAGTACTTC. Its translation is CASSIVADSEQYF.

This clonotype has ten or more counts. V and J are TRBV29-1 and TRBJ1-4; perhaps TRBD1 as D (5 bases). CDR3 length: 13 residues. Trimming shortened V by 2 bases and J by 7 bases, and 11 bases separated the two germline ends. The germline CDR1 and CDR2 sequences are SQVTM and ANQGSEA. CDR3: CSVEKGRSEKLFF. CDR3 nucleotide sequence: TGCAGCGTTGAAAAGGGGCGCAGTGAAAAACTGTTTTTT.

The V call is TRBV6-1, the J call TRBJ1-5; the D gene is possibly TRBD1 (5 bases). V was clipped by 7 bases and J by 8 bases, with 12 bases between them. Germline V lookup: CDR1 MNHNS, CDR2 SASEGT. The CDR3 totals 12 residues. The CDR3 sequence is CASTEGAKPQHF. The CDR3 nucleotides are TGTGCCAGCACCGAAGGGGCCAAGCCCCAGCATTTT.

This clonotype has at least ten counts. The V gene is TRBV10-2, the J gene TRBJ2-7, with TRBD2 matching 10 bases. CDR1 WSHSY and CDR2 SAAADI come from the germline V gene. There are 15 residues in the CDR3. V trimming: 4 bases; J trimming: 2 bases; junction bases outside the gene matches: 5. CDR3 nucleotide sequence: TGCGCCAGCAGTGGGACTAGCGGTGCCGCCTACGAGCAGTACTTC. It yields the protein CASSGTSGAAYEQYF.

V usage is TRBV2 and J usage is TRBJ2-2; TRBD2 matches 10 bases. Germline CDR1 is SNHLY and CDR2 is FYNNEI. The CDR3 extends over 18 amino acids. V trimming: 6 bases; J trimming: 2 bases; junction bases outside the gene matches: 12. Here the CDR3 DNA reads TGTGCCAGCAGCCGAGTGGGAGCGGGAGGGCCAAACACCGGGGAGCTGTTTTTT. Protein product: CASSRVGAGGPNTGELFF.

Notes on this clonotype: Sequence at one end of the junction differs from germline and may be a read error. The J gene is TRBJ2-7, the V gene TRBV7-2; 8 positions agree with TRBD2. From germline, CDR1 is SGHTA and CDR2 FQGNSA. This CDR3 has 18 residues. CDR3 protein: CASSQGPPKAGASYEQYF. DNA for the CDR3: TGCGCCAGCAGCCAAGGGCCCCCTAAAGCGGGAGCTTCCTACGAGCAGTACTTC.

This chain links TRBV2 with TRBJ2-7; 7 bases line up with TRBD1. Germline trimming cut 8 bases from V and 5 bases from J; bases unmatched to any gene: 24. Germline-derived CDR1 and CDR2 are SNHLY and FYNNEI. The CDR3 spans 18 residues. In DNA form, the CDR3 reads TGTGCCAGCCTAGGGGCCTCGGACAGGTCGCATGGTGTTCACGAGCAGTACTTC. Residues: CASLGASDRSHGVHEQYF. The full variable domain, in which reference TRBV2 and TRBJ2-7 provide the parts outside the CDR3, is EPEVTQTPSHQVTQMGQEVILRCVPISNHLYFYWYRQILGQKVEFLVSFYNNEISEKSEIFDDQFSVERPDGSNFTLKIRSTKLEDSAMYFCASLGASDRSHGVHEQYFGPGTRLTVT.

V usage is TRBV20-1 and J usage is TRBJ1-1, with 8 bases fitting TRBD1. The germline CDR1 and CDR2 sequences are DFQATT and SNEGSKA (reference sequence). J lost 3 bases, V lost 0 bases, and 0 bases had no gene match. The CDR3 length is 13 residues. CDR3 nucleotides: TGCAGTGCTAGAGAGGACAGGGACACTGAAGCTTTCTTT. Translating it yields CSAREDRDTEAFF.

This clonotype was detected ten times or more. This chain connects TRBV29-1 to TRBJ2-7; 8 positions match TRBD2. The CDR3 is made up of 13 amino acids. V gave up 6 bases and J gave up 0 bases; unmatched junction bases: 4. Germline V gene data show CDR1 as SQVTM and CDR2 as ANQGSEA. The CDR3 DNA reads TGCAGCGTAAAGACTAGCGTCTCCTACGAGCAGTACTTC. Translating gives CSVKTSVSYEQYF.

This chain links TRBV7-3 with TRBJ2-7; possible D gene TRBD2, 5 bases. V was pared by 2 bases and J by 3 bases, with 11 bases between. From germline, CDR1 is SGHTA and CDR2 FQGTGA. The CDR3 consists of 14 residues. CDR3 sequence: CASSLVGDVYEQYF. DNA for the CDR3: TGTGCCAGCAGCTTAGTGGGAGACGTCTACGAGCAGTACTTC.

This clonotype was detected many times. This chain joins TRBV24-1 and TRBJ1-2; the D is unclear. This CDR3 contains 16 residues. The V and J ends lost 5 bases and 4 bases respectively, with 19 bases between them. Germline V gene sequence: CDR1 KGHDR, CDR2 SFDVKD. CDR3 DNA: TGTGCCACCAGTGCGAGTCGAGGGCGCTGGGGCTATGGCTACACCTTC. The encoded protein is CATSASRGRWGYGYTF.

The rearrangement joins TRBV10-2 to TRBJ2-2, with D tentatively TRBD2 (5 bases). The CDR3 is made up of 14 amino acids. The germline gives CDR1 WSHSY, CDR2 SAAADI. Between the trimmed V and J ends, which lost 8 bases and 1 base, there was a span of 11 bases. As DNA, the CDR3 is TGCGCCAGCGGTCGGAGCGGGAACACCGGGGAGCTGTTTTTT. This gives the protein CASGRSGNTGELFF.

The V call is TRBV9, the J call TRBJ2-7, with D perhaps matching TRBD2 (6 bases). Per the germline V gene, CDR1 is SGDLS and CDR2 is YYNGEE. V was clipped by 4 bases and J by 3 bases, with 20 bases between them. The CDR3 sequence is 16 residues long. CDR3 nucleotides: TGTGCCAGCAGCTTCTCTGGGACTCCCAGCTACTACGAGCAGTACTTC. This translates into CASSFSGTPSYYEQYF.

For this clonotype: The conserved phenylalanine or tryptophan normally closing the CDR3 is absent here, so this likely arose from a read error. The CDR3 reads CASGVVGRGPETQYL. The CDR3 DNA reads as TGTGCCAGTGGGGTTGTCGGGAGGGGCCCTGAGACCCAGTACCTC. The rearrangement uses TRBV7-8 and TRBJ2-5; 8 bases agree with TRBD2. Germline assignment: CDR1 SGHVS and CDR2 FQNEAQ. V dropped 9 bases and J dropped 5; count of bases not matched to a gene: 14. This CDR3 spans 15 amino acids.